This T cell receptor (beta chain) derives from a study of OX40 agonist ivuxolimab in advanced cancers. Notes on the study in general: The CD4+ and CD8+ T cells in the blood had expanded clonally by week 6 at 0.1 to 3.0 mg/kg. Researchers report that CD8+ T cells had, on average, more expanded clones than CD4+.

Remarks on this clone: Its specificity is not known.

Method: immunoSEQ multiplex PCR; TCRdb's copy keeps in-frame clones and lacks some. The sample consists of over 75,000 clones, approximately 88% of them appearing once. From germline, CDR1 is SGHTA and CDR2 FQGNSA. There are 14 residues in the CDR3. The V gene lost 2 bases and the J gene lost 11 bases, with 13 bases spanning the gap. The sequencing here drew on CD4+ or CD8+ T cells sorted from blood, taken in a trial of the OX40 agonist ivuxolimab. The chain recombines TRBV7-2 with TRBJ1-6; D gene uncertain. The sequence was collected from an adult with an advanced solid tumor such as melanoma, head and neck, liver or kidney cancer. The CDR3 loop reads CASSLSSAGAPLHF. CDR3 nucleotides: TGTGCCAGCAGCTTATCGTCGGCCGGGGCACCCCTCCACTTT.